The source of this TCR beta chain is a study of cytomegalovirus exposure and HLA in healthy donors. The study, taken as a whole, reports: In a later analysis, at a false discovery rate of 0.05, roughly 18,000 TCR beta sequences were associated with HLA alleles.

This CDR3 is 13 amino acids long. V was pared by 5 bases and J by 8 bases, with 6 bases of the junction left unmatched. Germline CDR1 is MNHEY and CDR2 is SVGAGI. A multiplex PCR was run with 60 Vbeta primers and 13 Jbeta primers. The method was immunoSEQ multiplex PCR; TCRdb's version includes in-frame clones alone and lacks a portion of them. The table has 210,000 or so clones, roughly four fifths seen once; the top ten hold about 10%. Remarks on this clone: The antigen is unknown.

Sequences were obtained from PBMCs. The chain employs TRBV6-5 and TRBJ1-1, with 9 bases matching TRBD1. The clonotype comes from a woman aged 50 to 60 in good health and CMV-seropositive. The CDR3 loop reads CASSDEGTGEAFF. CDR3 bases: TGTGCCAGCAGTGACGAGGGGACAGGGGAAGCTTTCTTT.